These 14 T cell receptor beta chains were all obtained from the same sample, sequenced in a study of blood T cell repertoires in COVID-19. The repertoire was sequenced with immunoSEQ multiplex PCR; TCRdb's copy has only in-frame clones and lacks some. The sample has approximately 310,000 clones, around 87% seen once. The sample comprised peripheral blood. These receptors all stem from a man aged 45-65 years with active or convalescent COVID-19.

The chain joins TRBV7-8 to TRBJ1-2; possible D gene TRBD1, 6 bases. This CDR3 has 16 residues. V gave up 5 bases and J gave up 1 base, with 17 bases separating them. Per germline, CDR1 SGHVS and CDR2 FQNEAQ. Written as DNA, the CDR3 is TGTGCCAGCAGCAATTCCTGGACAGTGGTTAACTATGGCTACACCTTC. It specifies CASSNSWTVVNYGYTF.

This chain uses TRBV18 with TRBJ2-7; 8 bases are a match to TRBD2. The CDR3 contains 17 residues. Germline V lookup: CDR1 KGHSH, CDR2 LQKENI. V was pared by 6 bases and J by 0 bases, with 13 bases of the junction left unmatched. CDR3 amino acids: CASSLQLAGGYSYEQYF. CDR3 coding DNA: TGTGCCAGCTCCCTCCAGCTAGCGGGTGGGTACTCCTACGAGCAGTACTTC.

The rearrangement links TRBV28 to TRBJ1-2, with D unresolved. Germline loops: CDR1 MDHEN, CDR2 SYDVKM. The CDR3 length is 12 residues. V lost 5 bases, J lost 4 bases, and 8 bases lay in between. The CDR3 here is CASSPHTYGYTF. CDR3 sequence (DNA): TGTGCCAGCAGTCCCCACACCTATGGCTACACCTTC.

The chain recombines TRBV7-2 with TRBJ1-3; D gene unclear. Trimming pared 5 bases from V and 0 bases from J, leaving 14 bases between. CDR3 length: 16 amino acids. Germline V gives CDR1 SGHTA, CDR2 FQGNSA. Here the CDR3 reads CASSIAPPGSGNTIYF. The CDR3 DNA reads TGTGCCAGCAGCATCGCCCCTCCGGGCTCTGGAAACACCATATATTTT.

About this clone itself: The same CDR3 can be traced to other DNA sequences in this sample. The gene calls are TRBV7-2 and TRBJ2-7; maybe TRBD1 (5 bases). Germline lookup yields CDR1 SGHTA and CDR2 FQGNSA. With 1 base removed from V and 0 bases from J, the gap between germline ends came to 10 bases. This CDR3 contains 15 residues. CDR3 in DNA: TGTGCCAGCAGCTTAGTCGGGCAGGGCTCCTACGAGCAGTACTTC. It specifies CASSLVGQGSYEQYF.

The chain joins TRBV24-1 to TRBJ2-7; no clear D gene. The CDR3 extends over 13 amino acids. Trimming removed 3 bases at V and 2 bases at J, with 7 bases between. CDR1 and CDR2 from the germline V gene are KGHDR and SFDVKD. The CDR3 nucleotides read TGTGCCACCAGTGATCCCCAGACCTACGAGCAGTACTTC. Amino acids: CATSDPQTYEQYF.

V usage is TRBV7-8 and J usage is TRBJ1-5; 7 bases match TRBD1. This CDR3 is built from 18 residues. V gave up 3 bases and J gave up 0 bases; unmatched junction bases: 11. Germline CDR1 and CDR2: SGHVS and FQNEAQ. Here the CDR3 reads CASSLGPQTGFSNQPQHF. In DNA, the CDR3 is TGTGCCAGCAGCTTGGGGCCGCAGACAGGGTTTAGCAATCAGCCCCAGCATTTT.

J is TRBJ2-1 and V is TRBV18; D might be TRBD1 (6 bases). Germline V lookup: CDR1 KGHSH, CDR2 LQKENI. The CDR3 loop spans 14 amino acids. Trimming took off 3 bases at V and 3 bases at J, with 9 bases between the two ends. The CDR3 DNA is TGTGCCAGCTCACCGGTGACAGGCTACAATGAGCAGTTCTTC. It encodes CASSPVTGYNEQFF.

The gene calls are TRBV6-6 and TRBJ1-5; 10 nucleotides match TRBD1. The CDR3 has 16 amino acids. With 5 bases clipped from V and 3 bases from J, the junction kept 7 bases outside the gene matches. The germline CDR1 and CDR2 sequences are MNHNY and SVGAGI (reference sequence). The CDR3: CASSGGTGVSNQPQHF. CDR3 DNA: TGTGCCAGCAGTGGGGGGACAGGGGTTTCCAATCAGCCCCAGCATTTT.

The CDR3 DNA reads TGCAGCGCCTTTGGCGGATCTAACTATGGCTACACCTTC. Its translation is CSAFGGSNYGYTF. This sequence joins TRBV29-1 and TRBJ1-2; D not resolved. Per germline, CDR1 SQVTM and CDR2 ANQGSEA. CDR3 length: 13 amino acids. V lost 7 bases, J lost 0 bases, and 12 bases lay in between.

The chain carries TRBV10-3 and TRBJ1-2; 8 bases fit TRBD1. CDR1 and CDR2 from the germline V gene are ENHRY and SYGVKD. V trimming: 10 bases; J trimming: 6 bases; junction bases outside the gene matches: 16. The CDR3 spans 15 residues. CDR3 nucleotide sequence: TGTGCCACCTTAAGTGGACAGGGTAAAGTACATGGCTACACCTTC. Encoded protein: CATLSGQGKVHGYTF.

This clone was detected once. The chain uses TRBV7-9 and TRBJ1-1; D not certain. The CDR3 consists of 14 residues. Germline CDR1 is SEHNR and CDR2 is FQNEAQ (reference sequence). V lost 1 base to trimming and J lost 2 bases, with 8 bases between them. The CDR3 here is CASSLGRSNTEAFF. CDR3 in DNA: TGTGCCAGCAGCTTAGGTCGCAGTAACACTGAAGCTTTCTTT.

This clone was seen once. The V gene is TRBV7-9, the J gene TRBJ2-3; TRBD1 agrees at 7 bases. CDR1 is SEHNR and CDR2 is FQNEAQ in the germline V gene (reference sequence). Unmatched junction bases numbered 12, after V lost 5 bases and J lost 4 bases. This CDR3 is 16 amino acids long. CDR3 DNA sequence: TGTGCCAGCAGCCCCGCCGGGACAGTAGTTGCAGATACGCAGTATTTT. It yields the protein CASSPAGTVVADTQYF.

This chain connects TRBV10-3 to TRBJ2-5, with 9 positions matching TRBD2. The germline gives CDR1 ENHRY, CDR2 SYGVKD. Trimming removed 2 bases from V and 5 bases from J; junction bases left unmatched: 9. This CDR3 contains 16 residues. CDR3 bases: TGTGCCATCAGTGAGGGGAGCGGGGGGATCCAGGAGACCCAGTACTTC. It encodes CAISEGSGGIQETQYF.